This TCR beta chain was sequenced during a study of CD8 T cells in ankylosing spondylitis. Study results and caveats: As for the disease-linked clones, they showed a CD8+ phenotype and occurred at relatively low frequencies in peripheral blood. Eight highly homologous variants formed a TCR beta motif that appeared characteristic of ankylosing spondylitis blood.

Via MiXCR, TCRdb re-called the 5' RACE reads, giving one row per CDR3 protein. Of a few hundred thousand distinct CDR3 sequences listed, about a fifth are singletons. This clonotype appeared a few times. What it recognizes is unknown. CDR1 and CDR2 from the germline V gene are KGHDR and SFDVKD. The CDR3 runs 14 residues. V was clipped by 7 bases and J by 10 bases, with 18 bases between them. The chain couples TRBV24-1 to TRBJ1-4, with D perhaps matching TRBD1 (5 bases). This sequence was found in a male donor with ankylosing spondylitis. The specimen was blood, either unsorted or a sorted T cell fraction (not recorded which). DNA for the CDR3: TGTGCCACCAGGGGACCCAATCGTTGGGGAAAACTGTTTTTT. Protein sequence: CATRGPNRWGKLFF.